A single sample is the source of the 26 T cell receptor beta chains below, sequenced in a study of response to subunit inactivated influenza vaccine. TCRdb recomputed calls from the RT-PCR reads with MiXCR, one row per CDR3 protein. Among approximately 730,000 distinct CDR3 sequences listed, 14% were seen once. The specimen was PBMCs from blood, collected less than 15 days before vaccination. Every receptor here comes from a man over 45 who received an inactivated influenza vaccine.

V gene TRBV6-1 combines with J gene TRBJ2-2; D is uncertain. Looked up from germline, CDR1 is MNHNS and CDR2 is SASEGT. Between the trimmed V and J ends, which lost 2 bases and 2 bases, there was a span of 12 bases. CDR3 size: 16 residues. CDR3 sequence reads: CASSEPVRLNTGELFF. The DNA for the CDR3 is TGTGCCAGCAGTGAACCCGTTAGGCTTAACACCGGGGAGCTGTTTTTT.

This clonotype appeared a few times. The V call is TRBV7-2, the J call TRBJ2-7; TRBD1 might be the D (6 bases). Trimming cost V 4 bases and J 5 bases, with 21 bases left between them. Germline CDR1 and CDR2: SGHTA and FQGNSA. This CDR3 contains 16 residues. The CDR3 protein is CASSYPKGGVSDEQYF. The CDR3, as DNA: TGTGCCAGCAGCTATCCCAAAGGGGGAGTAAGCGACGAGCAGTACTTC.

This clonotype was found a few times. V is TRBV20-1 and J is TRBJ2-1; 8 nucleotides match TRBD2. The V segment lost 0 bases and the J segment 6 bases; nucleotides outside the gene matches: 7. Germline-derived CDR1 and CDR2 are DFQATT and SNEGSKA (reference sequence). The CDR3 totals 15 residues. The CDR3 reads CSAREGTRSGNEQFF. CDR3 nucleotides: TGCAGTGCTAGAGAGGGGACTAGGAGTGGCAATGAGCAGTTCTTC.

V usage is TRBV4-2 and J usage is TRBJ1-1; D is unresolved. CDR1 and CDR2 (germline): LGHNA, YNFKEQ. This CDR3 is built from 15 residues. V dropped 0 bases and J dropped 1 base, with 9 bases sitting between them. The CDR3 loop is CASSQDVYRNTEAFF. The CDR3 DNA reads as TGTGCCAGCAGCCAAGACGTGTATAGGAACACTGAAGCTTTCTTT.

This clonotype was detected many times. The rearrangement links TRBV10-1 to TRBJ2-3; no clear D. Germline-derived CDR1 and CDR2 are WNHNN and SYGVQD (reference sequence). V lost 5 bases and J lost 0, with 9 bases in between. The CDR3 is 14 residues long. The CDR3 DNA sequence: TGCGCCAGCAGTAAAGGGCGAAGCACAGATACGCAGTATTTT. Amino acid sequence: CASSKGRSTDTQYF.

The gene calls are TRBV12-3 or TRBV12-4 and TRBJ2-2; D is perhaps TRBD1 (5 bases). This CDR3 has 17 amino acids. The germline V and J ends were trimmed by 10 bases and 0 bases, with 21 bases remaining between them. CDR3 DNA sequence: TGTGCCATCGGCTTGGGGCCCGCCGCCGCGAACACCGGGGAGCTGTTTTTT. It specifies CAIGLGPAAANTGELFF.

The V gene is TRBV9, the J gene TRBJ2-3; 10 bases map to TRBD2. Unmatched junction bases numbered 5, after V lost 4 bases and J lost 0 bases. The CDR3 covers 16 residues. Germline V gives CDR1 SGDLS, CDR2 YYNGEE. The CDR3 here is CASSSGLAESTDTQYF. CDR3 DNA sequence: TGTGCCAGCAGCTCTGGACTAGCGGAGAGCACAGATACGCAGTATTTT. Combining the CDR3 with reference TRBV9 and TRBJ2-3 gives the whole variable domain DSGVTQTPKHLITATGQRVTLRCSPRSGDLSVYWYQQSLDQGLQFLIQYYNGEERAKGNILERFSAQQFPDLHSELNLSSLELGDSALYFCASSSGLAESTDTQYFGPGTRLTVL.

This rearrangement joins TRBV4-1 to TRBJ1-2, with D perhaps matching TRBD1 (5 bases). CDR3 length: 14 residues. The germline V gene has CDR1 MGHRA and CDR2 YSYEKL. The V and J ends lost 4 bases and 5 bases respectively, with 14 bases between them. This CDR3 is CASSPLVGDYGYTF. DNA of the CDR3: TGCGCCAGCAGCCCCCTGGTAGGGGATTATGGCTACACCTTC.

The genes are TRBV4-2 and TRBJ2-5; 7 nucleotides match TRBD2. The CDR3 spans 15 residues. Germline V CDR1 and CDR2: LGHNA, YNFKEQ. Unmatched junction bases numbered 7, after V lost 1 base and J lost 5 bases. DNA of the CDR3: TGTGCCAGCAGCCAAGCCGGCGGGAGCTGGGAGACCCAGTACTTC. Translation gives CASSQAGGSWETQYF.

There are a few counts of this clonotype. V usage is TRBV29-1 and J usage is TRBJ2-2; unclear D gene. This CDR3 has 13 amino acids. The V gene's germline CDR1 is SQVTM and CDR2 ANQGSEA. The germline V and J ends were trimmed by 1 base and 3 bases, with 6 bases remaining between them. This CDR3 reads CSVEVGYTGELFF. Here the CDR3 DNA reads TGCAGCGTTGAAGTAGGGTACACCGGGGAGCTGTTTTTT.

This clonotype was counted a few times. The CDR3 nucleotides read TGCAGCGCTGGGGACAACCTCTATGGCTACACCTTC. Protein product: CSAGDNLYGYTF. The V call is TRBV29-1, the J call TRBJ1-2; D is possibly TRBD1 (6 bases). The CDR3 has 12 residues. V was cut by 7 bases and J by 4 bases, with 13 bases left in between. Germline V lookup: CDR1 SQVTM, CDR2 ANQGSEA.

The table lists this clonotype with a few counts. The chain carries TRBV12-3 or TRBV12-4 and TRBJ2-7; 11 bases are shared with TRBD2. V gave up 5 bases and J gave up 9 bases; unmatched junction bases: 12. The CDR3 is 15 amino acids. This chain's CDR3 is CASSRRPGLAATQYF. As DNA, the CDR3 is TGTGCCAGCAGTCGAAGGCCGGGACTAGCGGCGACGCAGTACTTC.

The chain couples TRBV5-4 to TRBJ1-2; possible D gene TRBD1, 5 bases. Germline CDR1 is SGHNT and CDR2 is YYREEE (reference sequence). V dropped 0 bases and J dropped 6 bases, with 12 bases sitting between them. This CDR3 contains 14 residues. The CDR3 nucleotides read TGTGCCAGCAGCTTGGCCATGGTGGGACATGGCTACACCTTC. It is translated as CASSLAMVGHGYTF.

There are many counts of this clonotype. This rearrangement joins TRBV7-2 to TRBJ2-1; weak D call: TRBD1 (7 bases). Looked up from germline, CDR1 is SGHTA and CDR2 is FQGNSA. The CDR3 contains 14 residues. Trimming removed 5 bases from V and 5 bases from J, with 13 bases in between. The CDR3 here is CASSIGGQNNEQFF. CDR3 DNA: TGTGCCAGCAGCATCGGGGGACAGAACAATGAGCAGTTCTTC.

This clonotype appeared a few times. The gene calls are TRBV19 and TRBJ1-5, with unresolved D. V was pared by 3 bases and J by 4 bases, with 10 bases between. The CDR3 length is 14 residues. Germline V lookup: CDR1 LNHDA, CDR2 SQIVND (reference sequence). As DNA, the CDR3 is TGTGCCAGTAGTATTACCTGGGGAAATCAGCCCCAGCATTTT. Encoded protein: CASSITWGNQPQHF.

A few counts support this clonotype. The chain couples TRBV6-1 to TRBJ1-6, with 7 bases lining up with TRBD1. This CDR3 is built from 15 residues. V lost 6 bases and J lost 4; bases outside the gene matches: 6. Germline V gives CDR1 MNHNS, CDR2 SASEGT. The CDR3 nucleotides read TGTGCCAGCAGACGCCCGGGACAGTATAATTCACCCCTCCACTTT. Its protein product is CASRRPGQYNSPLHF.

This clonotype was counted between two and nine times. This chain uses TRBV6-2 or TRBV6-3 with TRBJ2-7; D remains unclear. This CDR3 region has 15 residues. Deletions cut 4 bases from V and 3 bases from J, with 16 bases between. The germline V gene encodes CDR1 MNHEY and CDR2 SVGEGT. The CDR3 region is CASSSSGQARYEQYF. The CDR3 coding sequence is TGTGCCAGCAGTTCCTCCGGGCAGGCACGCTACGAGCAGTACTTC.

This clonotype came up a few times. A much larger clone lies a single base off, so this may be a read error. No conserved phenylalanine or tryptophan is present at the end of the CDR3, so a read error is the likely explanation. The rearrangement links TRBV7-2 to TRBJ2-5; D is undetermined. The CDR3 is 13 amino acids. The germline V gene encodes CDR1 SGHTA and CDR2 FQGNSA. The V and J ends lost 1 base and 5 bases respectively, with 8 bases between them. Written as DNA, the CDR3 is TGTGCCAGCAGCTTAGGTTCTGGGGAGACCCAGTACCTC. As protein: CASSLGSGETQYL.

Only a few counts were recorded for this clonotype. The CDR3: CASSPMVAGELFF. CDR3 DNA sequence: TGTGCCAGCAGCCCAATGGTTGCCGGGGAGCTGTTTTTT. The chain is built from TRBV7-3 and TRBJ2-2; D is ambiguous. The CDR3 runs to 13 residues. The germline CDR1 and CDR2 sequences are SGHTA and FQGTGA. V lost 5 bases, J lost 6 bases, and 10 bases lay in between.

This clonotype was found a few times. The chain couples TRBV10-3 to TRBJ2-7; 8 bases are shared with TRBD1. The CDR3 sequence is 17 residues long. After removal of 0 bases from V and 0 bases from J, the junction contained 7 bases not matched to a gene. Germline loops: CDR1 ENHRY, CDR2 SYGVKD. This chain's CDR3 is CAISESRRGRDSYEQYF. The CDR3 bases are TGTGCCATCAGTGAGTCCCGCAGGGGGCGAGACTCCTACGAGCAGTACTTC.

The V and J genes are TRBV18 and TRBJ2-1; weak D call: TRBD1 (5 bases). Trimming cost V 3 bases and J 6 bases, with 12 bases left between them. The germline V gene has CDR1 KGHSH and CDR2 LQKENI. The CDR3 runs to 14 residues. Here the CDR3 DNA reads TGTGCCAGCTCACCTACCTACCAGGGCAATGAGCAGTTCTTC. Its translation is CASSPTYQGNEQFF. Full variable domain (missing parts from reference TRBV18 and TRBJ2-1): NAGVMQNPRHLVRRRGQEARLRCSPMKGHSHVYWYRQLPEEGLKFMVYLQKENIIDESGMPKERFSAEFPKEGPSILRIQQVVRGDSAAYFCASSPTYQGNEQFFGPGTRLTVL.

This clonotype was observed a handful of times. The chain joins TRBV3-1 to TRBJ2-1, with 10 bases aligning to TRBD2. Germline CDR1 and CDR2: LGHDT and YNNKEL (reference sequence). V trimming: 3 bases; J trimming: 4 bases; junction bases outside the gene matches: 6. The CDR3 extends over 16 amino acids. Written as DNA, the CDR3 is TGTGCCAGCAGCCAGAAGGGACTAGCGTCGTACAATGAGCAGTTCTTC. As protein: CASSQKGLASYNEQFF.

This clonotype was seen only a few times. The V and J genes are TRBV24-1 and TRBJ2-1; TRBD2 aligns across 8 bases. From germline, CDR1 is KGHDR and CDR2 SFDVKD. The CDR3 totals 13 residues. The ends lost 7 bases at V and 7 bases at J; junction bases unmatched: 5. The CDR3 loop reads CATRAGVDNEQFF. The CDR3 region has the DNA TGTGCCACCAGAGCGGGAGTTGATAATGAGCAGTTCTTC.

The J gene is TRBJ2-7, the V gene TRBV29-1; 9 bases match TRBD1. V shed 3 bases and J 2 bases; nucleotides not matched to a gene: 5. In germline, CDR1 is SQVTM, CDR2 ANQGSEA. This CDR3 has 14 residues. The CDR3 is CSVEDRGETYEQYF. The CDR3 DNA follows: TGCAGCGTTGAGGACAGGGGCGAGACCTACGAGCAGTACTTC.

Turning to this clonotype: One junction end does not reproduce the germline sequence, and a read error may be involved. The chain is built from TRBV5-1 and TRBJ1-1, with TRBD1 as a possible D gene (5 bases). There are 15 residues in the CDR3. Germline CDR1 and CDR2: SGHRS and YFSETQ. In DNA form, the CDR3 reads TGCGCCAGCAGCTGGGGCGCCGGACAAAACATTGAAGCTTTCTTT. It yields the protein CASSWGAGQNIEAFF. The whole variable domain, remainder taken from reference TRBV5-1 and TRBJ1-1, is KAGVTQTPRYLIKTRGQQVTLSCSPISGHRSVSWYQQTPGQGLQFLFEYFSETQRNKGNFPGRFSGRQFSNSRSEMNVSTLELGDSALYLCASSWGAGQNIEAFFGQGTRLTVV.

The chain is built from TRBV6-2 or TRBV6-3 and TRBJ1-3; 7 bases fit TRBD1. The germline CDR1 and CDR2 sequences are MNHEY and SVGEGT. CDR3 length: 20 amino acids. V gave up 5 bases and J gave up 1 base; unmatched junction bases: 20. The CDR3 loop reads CASSPLAGQRDGGSGNTIYF. The CDR3 DNA is TGTGCCAGCAGTCCCCTAGCGGGACAGCGGGACGGAGGGTCTGGAAACACCATATATTTT.